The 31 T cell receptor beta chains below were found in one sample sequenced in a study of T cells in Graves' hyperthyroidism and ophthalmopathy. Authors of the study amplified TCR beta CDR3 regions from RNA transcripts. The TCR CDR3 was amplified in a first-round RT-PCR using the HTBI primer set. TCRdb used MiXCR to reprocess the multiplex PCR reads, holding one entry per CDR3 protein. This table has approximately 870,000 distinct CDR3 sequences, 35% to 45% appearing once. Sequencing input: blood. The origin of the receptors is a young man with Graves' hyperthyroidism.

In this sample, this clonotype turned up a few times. The CDR3 DNA reads as TGCGCCAGCAGCTTGGAACAGGGCCGTAATGAAAAACTGTTTTTT. It codes for CASSLEQGRNEKLFF. The chain uses TRBV5-1 and TRBJ1-4; the D gene is possibly TRBD1 (6 bases). V was shortened by 0 bases and J by 4 bases, with 10 bases between the two germline ends. Germline lookup yields CDR1 SGHRS and CDR2 YFSETQ. CDR3 length: 15 residues.

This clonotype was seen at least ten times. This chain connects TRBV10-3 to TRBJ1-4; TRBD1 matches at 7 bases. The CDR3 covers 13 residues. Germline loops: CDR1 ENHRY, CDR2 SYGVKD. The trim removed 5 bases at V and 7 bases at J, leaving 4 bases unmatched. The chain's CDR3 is CAISKGQSEKLFF. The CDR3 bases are TGTGCCATCAGTAAGGGACAGTCTGAAAAACTGTTTTTT.

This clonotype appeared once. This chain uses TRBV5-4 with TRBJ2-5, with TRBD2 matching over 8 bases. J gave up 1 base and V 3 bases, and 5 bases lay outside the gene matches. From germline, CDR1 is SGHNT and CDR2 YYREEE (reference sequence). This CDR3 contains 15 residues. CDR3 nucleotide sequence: TGTGCCAGCAGCTCAACGGGGGGGAGCCAAGAGACCCAGTACTTC. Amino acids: CASSSTGGSQETQYF.

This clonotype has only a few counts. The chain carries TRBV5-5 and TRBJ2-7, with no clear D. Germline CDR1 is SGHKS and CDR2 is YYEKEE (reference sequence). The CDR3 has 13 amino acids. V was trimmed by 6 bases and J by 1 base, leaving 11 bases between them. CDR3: CASILRVSYEQYF. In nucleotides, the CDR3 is TGTGCCAGCATACTTCGGGTTTCCTACGAGCAGTACTTC.

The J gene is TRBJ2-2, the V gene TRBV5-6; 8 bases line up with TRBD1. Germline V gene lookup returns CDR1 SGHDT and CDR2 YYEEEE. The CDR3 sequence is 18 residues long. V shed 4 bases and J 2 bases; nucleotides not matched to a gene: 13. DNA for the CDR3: TGTGCCAGCAGCGCCCAAACGGACGGGACAGGAAACACCGGGGAGCTGTTTTTT. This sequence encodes CASSAQTDGTGNTGELFF.

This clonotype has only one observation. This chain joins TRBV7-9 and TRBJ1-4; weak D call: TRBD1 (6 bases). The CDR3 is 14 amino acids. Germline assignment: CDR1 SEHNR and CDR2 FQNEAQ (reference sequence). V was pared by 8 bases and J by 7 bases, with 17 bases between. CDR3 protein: CASGQSWNTEKLFF. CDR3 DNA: TGTGCCAGCGGACAGTCATGGAACACTGAAAAACTGTTTTTT.

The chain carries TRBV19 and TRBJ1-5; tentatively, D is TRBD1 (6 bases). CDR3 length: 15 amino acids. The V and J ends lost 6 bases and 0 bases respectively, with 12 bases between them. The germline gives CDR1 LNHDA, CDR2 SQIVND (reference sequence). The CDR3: CASRAGGNSNQPQHF. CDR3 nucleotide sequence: TGTGCCAGTAGAGCCGGGGGCAATAGCAATCAGCCCCAGCATTTT.

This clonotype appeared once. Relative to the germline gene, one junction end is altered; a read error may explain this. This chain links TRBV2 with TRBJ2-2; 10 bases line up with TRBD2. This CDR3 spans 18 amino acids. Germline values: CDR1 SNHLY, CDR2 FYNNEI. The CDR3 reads CASSPRTSGASPTGELFF. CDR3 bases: TGCGCCAGCAGCCCTCGCACTAGCGGGGCCTCCCCCACCGGGGAGCTGTTTTTT.

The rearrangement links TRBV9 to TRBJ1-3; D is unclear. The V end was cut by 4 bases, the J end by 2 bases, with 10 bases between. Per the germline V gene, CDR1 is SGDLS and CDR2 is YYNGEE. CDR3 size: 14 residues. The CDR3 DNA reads TGTGCCAGCAGCCGGGAAGGAGCTGGAAACACCATATATTTT. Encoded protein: CASSREGAGNTIYF.

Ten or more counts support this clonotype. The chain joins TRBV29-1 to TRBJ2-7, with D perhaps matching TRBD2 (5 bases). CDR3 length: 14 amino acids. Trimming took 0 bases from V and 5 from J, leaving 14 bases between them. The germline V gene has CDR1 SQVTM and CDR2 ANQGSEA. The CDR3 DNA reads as TGCAGCGTTGAAGACCCCTCGAGGGATCACGAGCAGTACTTC. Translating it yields CSVEDPSRDHEQYF.

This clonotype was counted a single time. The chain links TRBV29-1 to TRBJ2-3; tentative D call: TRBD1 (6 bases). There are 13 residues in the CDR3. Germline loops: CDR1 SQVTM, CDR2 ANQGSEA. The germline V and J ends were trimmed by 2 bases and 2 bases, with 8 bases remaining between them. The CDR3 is CSVERGSTDTQYF. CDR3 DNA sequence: TGCAGCGTTGAAAGGGGGTCCACAGATACGCAGTATTTT.

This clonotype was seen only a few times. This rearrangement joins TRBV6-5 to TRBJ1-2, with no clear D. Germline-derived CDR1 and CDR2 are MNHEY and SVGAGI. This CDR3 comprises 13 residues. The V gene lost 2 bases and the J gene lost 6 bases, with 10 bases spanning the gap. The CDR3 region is CASSYSRIHGYTF. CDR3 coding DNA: TGTGCCAGCAGTTACAGTCGGATACATGGCTACACCTTC.

The CDR3 loop is CASSLGQEPYANYGYTF. The CDR3 region has the DNA TGTGCCAGCAGCTTGGGACAGGAGCCTTACGCTAACTATGGCTACACCTTC. The chain carries TRBV5-4 and TRBJ1-2; D may be TRBD1 (6 bases). The CDR3 length is 17 residues. Germline loops: CDR1 SGHNT, CDR2 YYREEE (reference sequence). Trimming stripped 0 bases from V and 0 bases from J, with 15 bases between.

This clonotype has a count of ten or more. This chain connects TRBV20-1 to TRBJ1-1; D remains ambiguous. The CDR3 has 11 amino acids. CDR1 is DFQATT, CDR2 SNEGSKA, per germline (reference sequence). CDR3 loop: CRAVSDTEAFF. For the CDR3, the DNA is TGCAGGGCGGTCTCGGACACTGAAGCTTTCTTT.

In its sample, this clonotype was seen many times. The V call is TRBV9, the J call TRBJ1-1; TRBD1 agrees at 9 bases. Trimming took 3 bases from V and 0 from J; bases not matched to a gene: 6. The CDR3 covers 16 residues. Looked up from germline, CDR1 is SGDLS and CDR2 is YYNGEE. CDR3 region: CASSAADRGLNTEAFF. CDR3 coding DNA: TGTGCCAGCAGCGCAGCGGACAGGGGATTGAACACTGAAGCTTTCTTT.

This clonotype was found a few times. The chain's CDR3 is CASSFSGRVVETQYF. The CDR3 DNA follows: TGTGCCAGCAGCTTTAGCGGGAGAGTAGTGGAGACCCAGTACTTC. The chain recombines TRBV7-2 with TRBJ2-5, with 9 bases aligning to TRBD2. V was pared by 3 bases and J by 5 bases, with 7 bases of the junction left unmatched. Germline loops: CDR1 SGHTA, CDR2 FQGNSA. The CDR3 has 15 amino acids.

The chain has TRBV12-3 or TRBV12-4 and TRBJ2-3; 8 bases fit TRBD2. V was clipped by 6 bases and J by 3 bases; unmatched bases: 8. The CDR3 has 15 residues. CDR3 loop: CASSPGGGRTDTQYF. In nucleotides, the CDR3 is TGTGCCAGCAGCCCCGGAGGCGGGAGGACAGATACGCAGTATTTT.

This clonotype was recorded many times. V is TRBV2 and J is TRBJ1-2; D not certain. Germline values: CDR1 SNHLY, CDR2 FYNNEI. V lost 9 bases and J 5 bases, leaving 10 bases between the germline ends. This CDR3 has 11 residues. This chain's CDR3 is CASPHGYGYTF. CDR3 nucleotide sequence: TGTGCCAGTCCCCATGGGTATGGCTACACCTTC. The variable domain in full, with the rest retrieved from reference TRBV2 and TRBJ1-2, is EPEVTQTPSHQVTQMGQEVILRCVPISNHLYFYWYRQILGQKVEFLVSFYNNEISEKSEIFDDQFSVERPDGSNFTLKIRSTKLEDSAMYFCASPHGYGYTFGSGTRLTVV.

The CDR3 protein is CASSPLGALGANVLTF. The CDR3 DNA reads as TGTGCCAGCAGCCCTCTGGGGGCCCTAGGGGCCAACGTCCTGACTTTC. The chain is built from TRBV9 and TRBJ2-6; D is perhaps TRBD1 (6 bases). The CDR3 consists of 16 residues. Germline CDR1 is SGDLS and CDR2 is YYNGEE. Trimming took 4 bases from V and 4 from J, leaving 15 bases between them.

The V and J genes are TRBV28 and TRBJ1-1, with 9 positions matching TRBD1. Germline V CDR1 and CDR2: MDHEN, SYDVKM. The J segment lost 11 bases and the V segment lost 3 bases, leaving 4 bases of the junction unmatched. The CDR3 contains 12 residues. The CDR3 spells CASSLRQGVAFF. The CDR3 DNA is TGTGCCAGCAGTTTGCGACAGGGGGTGGCTTTCTTT.

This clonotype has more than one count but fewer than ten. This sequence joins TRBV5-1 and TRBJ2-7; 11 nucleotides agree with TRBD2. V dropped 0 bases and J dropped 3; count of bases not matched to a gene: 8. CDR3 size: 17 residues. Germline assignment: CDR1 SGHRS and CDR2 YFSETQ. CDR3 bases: TGCGCCAGCAGCTTGGTGGGTAGCGGGGGGGCCCGCTACGAGCAGTACTTC. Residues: CASSLVGSGGARYEQYF.

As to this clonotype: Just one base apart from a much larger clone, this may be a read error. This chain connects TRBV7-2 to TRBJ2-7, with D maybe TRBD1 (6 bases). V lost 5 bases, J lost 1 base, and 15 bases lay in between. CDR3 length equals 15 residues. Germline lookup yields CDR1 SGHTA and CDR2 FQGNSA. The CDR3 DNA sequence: TGTGCCAGCAGCGTACAGGGAGCGCTTTCCTACGAGCAGTACTTC. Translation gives CASSVQGALSYEQYF.

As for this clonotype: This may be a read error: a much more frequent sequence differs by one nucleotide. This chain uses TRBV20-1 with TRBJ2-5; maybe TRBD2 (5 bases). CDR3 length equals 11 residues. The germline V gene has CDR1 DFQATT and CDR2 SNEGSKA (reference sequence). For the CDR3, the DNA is TGCAGTGGCGAGGGCGAAGAGGCCCAGTACTTC. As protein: CSGEGEEAQYF.

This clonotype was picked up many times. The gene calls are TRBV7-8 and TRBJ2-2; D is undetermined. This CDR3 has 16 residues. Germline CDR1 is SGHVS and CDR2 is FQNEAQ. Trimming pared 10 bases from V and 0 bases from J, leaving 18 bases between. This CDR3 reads CAITSGEFANTGELFF. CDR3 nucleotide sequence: TGTGCCATCACCTCGGGCGAGTTCGCGAACACCGGGGAGCTGTTTTTT.

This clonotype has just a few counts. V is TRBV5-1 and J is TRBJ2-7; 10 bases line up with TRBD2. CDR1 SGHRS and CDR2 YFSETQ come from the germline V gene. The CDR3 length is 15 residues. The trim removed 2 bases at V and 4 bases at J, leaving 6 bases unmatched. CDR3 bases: TGCGCCAGCAGCTTTCTTACTAGCGGGAAATACGAGCAGTACTTC. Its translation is CASSFLTSGKYEQYF.

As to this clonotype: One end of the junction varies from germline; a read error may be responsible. The CDR3 sequence is CASTVQGRQAFF. In DNA, the CDR3 is TGTGCCAGCACCGTACAGGGGCGTCAAGCTTTCTTT. The chain joins TRBV9 to TRBJ1-1; 7 bases line up with TRBD1. CDR3 length equals 12 residues. Germline lookup yields CDR1 SGDLS and CDR2 YYNGEE.

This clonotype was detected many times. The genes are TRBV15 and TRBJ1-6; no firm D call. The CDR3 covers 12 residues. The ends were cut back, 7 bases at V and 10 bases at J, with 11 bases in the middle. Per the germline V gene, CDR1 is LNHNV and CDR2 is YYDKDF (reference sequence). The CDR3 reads CATKGDGSPLHF. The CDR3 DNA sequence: TGTGCCACCAAGGGAGATGGGTCACCCCTCCACTTT. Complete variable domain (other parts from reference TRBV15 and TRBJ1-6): DAMVIQNPRYQVTQFGKPVTLSCSQTLNHNVMYWYQQKSSQAPKLLFHYYDKDFNNEADTPDNFQSRRPNTSFCFLDIRSPGLGDTAMYLCATKGDGSPLHFGNGTRLTVT.

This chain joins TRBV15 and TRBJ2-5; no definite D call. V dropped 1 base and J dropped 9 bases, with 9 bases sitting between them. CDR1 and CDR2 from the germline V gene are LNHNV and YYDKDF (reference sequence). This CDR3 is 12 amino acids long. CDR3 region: CATSRAQEPQYF. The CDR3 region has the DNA TGTGCCACCAGCAGAGCCCAGGAGCCCCAGTACTTC.

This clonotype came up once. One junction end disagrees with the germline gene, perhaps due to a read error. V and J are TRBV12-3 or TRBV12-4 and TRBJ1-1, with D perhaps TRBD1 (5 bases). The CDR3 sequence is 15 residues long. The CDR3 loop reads CANSPGAGIRTEAFF. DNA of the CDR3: TGTGCCAACAGTCCCGGGGCAGGGATTAGGACTGAAGCTTTCTTT.

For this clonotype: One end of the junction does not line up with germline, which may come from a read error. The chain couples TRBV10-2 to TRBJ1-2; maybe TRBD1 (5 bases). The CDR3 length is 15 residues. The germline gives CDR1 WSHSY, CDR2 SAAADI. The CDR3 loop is CANSEKGHPGDGYTF. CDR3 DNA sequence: TGCGCCAACAGTGAGAAGGGGCACCCGGGAGATGGCTACACCTTC.

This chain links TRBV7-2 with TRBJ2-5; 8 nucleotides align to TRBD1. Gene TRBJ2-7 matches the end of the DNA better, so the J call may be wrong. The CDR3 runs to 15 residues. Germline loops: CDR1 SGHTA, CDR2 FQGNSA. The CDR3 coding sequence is TGTGCCAGCAGCTTAGGTCGCAGGGGGCCCGCCGAGCAGTACTTC. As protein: CASSLGRRGPAEQYF.